These 7 T cell receptor beta chains were all obtained from the same sample, sequenced in a study of T cell responses to AZD1222 COVID-19 vaccine. Some clones are missing from TCRdb's copy, which holds only in-frame ones; the method was immunoSEQ multiplex PCR. The data show around 110,000 clones, with approximately 93% seen just once and approximately 3.1% held by the top ten. Sample: peripheral blood, taken on day 0 of AZD1222 vaccination. The receptors derive from an adult in good health.

This clone was detected once. V is TRBV12-3 or TRBV12-4 and J is TRBJ2-7, with D possibly called TRBD1 or TRBD2 (5 bases each). This CDR3 spans 12 amino acids. V lost 6 bases, J lost 5 bases, and 11 bases lay in between. The CDR3 is CASSGTRNEQYF. In nucleotides, the CDR3 is TGTGCCAGCAGCGGGACCCGGAACGAGCAGTACTTC.

The V call is TRBV29-1, the J call TRBJ2-1; 8 bases agree with TRBD2. Unmatched junction bases numbered 13, after V lost 7 bases and J lost 5 bases. Germline lookup yields CDR1 SQVTM and CDR2 ANQGSEA. The CDR3 totals 15 residues. The CDR3 coding sequence is TGCAGCGCCCCACCGGGGGGGTTTACAAACAATGAGCAGTTCTTC. Encoded protein: CSAPPGGFTNNEQFF.

The chain has TRBV2 and TRBJ1-1; D unclear. This CDR3 spans 11 amino acids. Trimming stripped 8 bases from V and 7 bases from J, with 11 bases between. The V gene's germline CDR1 is SNHLY and CDR2 FYNNEI. For the CDR3, the DNA is TGTGCCAGCTCCCGGCTAATTGAAGCTTTCTTT. It encodes CASSRLIEAFF.

V and J are TRBV10-3 and TRBJ1-1; a possible D gene is TRBD1 (5 bases). The CDR3 runs to 13 residues. Trimming took off 5 bases at V and 1 base at J, with 8 bases between the two ends. CDR1 ENHRY and CDR2 SYGVKD come from the germline V gene. CDR3: CAISWDRNTEAFF. For the CDR3, the DNA is TGTGCCATCAGTTGGGACCGGAACACTGAAGCTTTCTTT.

This chain uses TRBV27 with TRBJ2-4; 9 nucleotides line up with TRBD1. The germline CDR1 and CDR2 sequences are MNHEY and SMNVEV (reference sequence). J was trimmed by 6 bases and V by 2 bases; bases with no gene match: 8. There are 16 residues in the CDR3. The CDR3 reads CASSLATGGRANIQYF. CDR3 nucleotides: TGTGCCAGCAGTTTAGCCACAGGGGGCCGGGCAAACATTCAGTACTTC.

V is TRBV4-1 and J is TRBJ2-7; no definite D call. Trimming removed 0 bases from V and 7 bases from J, with 19 bases in between. Germline V gene sequence: CDR1 MGHRA, CDR2 YSYEKL. The CDR3 spans 16 residues. This CDR3 reads CASSQDLNFPGLEQYF. The CDR3 DNA follows: TGCGCCAGCAGCCAAGATCTCAACTTCCCCGGTTTGGAGCAGTACTTC.

This rearrangement joins TRBV28 to TRBJ1-2, with D uncertain. CDR3 length: 12 amino acids. V was pared by 6 bases and J by 8 bases, with 13 bases between. Germline CDR1 reads MDHEN; CDR2 reads SYDVKM. The CDR3 nucleotides read TGTGCCAGCAGCCCCATCCTGGAGGGCTACACCTTC. Translation: CASSPILEGYTF.